This T cell receptor (beta chain) was recovered during a study of response to subunit inactivated influenza vaccine. Study results and caveats: After each seasonal influenza vaccination, few new T cells are recruited, the authors suggested.

As to this clonotype: Its antigen is undetermined.

The CDR3 is made up of 15 amino acids. The germline V and J ends were trimmed by 0 bases and 4 bases, with 12 bases remaining between them. Germline values: CDR1 SGHAT, CDR2 FQNNGV. TCRdb re-called the RT-PCR reads with MiXCR, one entry per CDR3 protein. The table lists hundreds of thousands of distinct CDR3 sequences, roughly 14% of them singletons. The sequence came from a man aged 50 to 59 who received an inactivated influenza vaccine. V gene TRBV11-2 combines with J gene TRBJ1-2; no clear D. The sequencing here drew on PBMCs from blood, taken roughly 12 days after vaccination. The CDR3 loop is CASSLDHSPLYGYTF. CDR3 sequence (DNA): TGTGCCAGCAGCTTAGATCACAGCCCCCTCTATGGCTACACCTTC.